A selection of T cell receptor beta chains follows, all from one sample in a study of OX40 agonist ivuxolimab in advanced cancers. Repertoires were generated with immunoSEQ multiplex PCR, while TCRdb's copy carries only in-frame clones and drops some. The table records 38,000 or so clones, 80% to 90% of them present only once. Sequenced here: CD4+ or CD8+ T cells sorted from blood, sampled in a trial of the OX40 agonist ivuxolimab. Every receptor here comes from an adult with an advanced solid tumor such as melanoma, head and neck, liver or kidney cancer. The CDR3 runs from the conserved cysteine through the conserved F or W. The order of the fields is D gene, clone size, J gene, V gene, CDR3 DNA, CDR3 protein. D genes are given only for firm matches. Not all rows give a size; the values are once, few, many and, for expanded clones, a class.

>TRBD1|NA|TRBJ2-5|TRBV2
TGTGCCAGCACCGGACAGGGACAAGAGACCCAGTACTTC
CASTGQGQETQYF
>NA|once|TRBJ2-5|TRBV6-5
TGTGCCAGCAGTTCCGGACTCCTCCAAGAGACCCAGTACTTC
CASSSGLLQETQYF
>NA|NA|TRBJ1-3|TRBV4-3
TGCGCCAGCAGCCCGGACAGCGGAAACACCATATATTTT
CASSPDSGNTIYF
>NA|medium-sized|TRBJ2-7|TRBV6-1
TGTGCCAGCAGTGAGACCTTACGGCAGTACTTC
CASSETLRQYF
>NA|NA|TRBJ1-1|TRBV30
TGTGCCTGGGGGGGTGCTCAGGGGACTGAAGCTTTCTTT
CAWGGAQGTEAFF
>NA|NA|TRBJ1-4|TRBV15
TGTGCCACCAGCAGAGATAAGAGTAGTGAAAAGATGTTTTTT
CATSRDKSSEKMFF
>NA|NA|TRBJ1-1|TRBV30
TGTGCCTGGAGCCTACCCGCTGGGAAGTACACTGAAGCTTTCTTT
CAWSLPAGKYTEAFF
>TRBD1|NA|TRBJ2-5|TRBV10-3
TGTGCCATCAGTGAGTTATTCGAAAGGGGGCGCGGGGAGACCCAGTACTTC
CAISELFERGRGETQYF
>NA|NA|TRBJ2-7|TRBV14
TGTGCCAGCAGCCCTTTGGGGGCGGGCTACGAGCAGTACTTC
CASSPLGAGYEQYF
>TRBD2|NA|TRBJ2-7|TRBV4-3
TGCGCCAGCAGCCAAGATCCTAGCGGGTTATACGAGCAGTACTTC
CASSQDPSGLYEQYF
>NA|NA|TRBJ1-5|TRBV10-3
TGTGCCATCAGTGAGTCTGATCAGCCCCAGCATTTT
CAISESDQPQHF
>NA|NA|TRBJ2-7|TRBV7-7
TGTGCTAGCAGCTTATCCCCCAGTTCCTACGAGCAGTACTTC
CASSLSPSSYEQYF
>TRBD2|NA|TRBJ2-2|TRBV5-5
TGTGCCAGCAGCCCCTCCGGGACTAGCATCGGGGAGCTGTTTTTT
CASSPSGTSIGELFF
>NA|NA|TRBJ1-1|TRBV5-1
TGCGCCAGCAGCTTGGGTAGGGCCCTCATGAACACTGAAGCTTTCTTT
CASSLGRALMNTEAFF
>NA|NA|TRBJ2-7|TRBV6-5
TGTGCCAGCAGTACAGGAACCTACGAGCAGTACTTC
CASSTGTYEQYF
>NA|NA|TRBJ2-7|TRBV18
TGTGCCAGCTCACCAAAAGACGGGTTCTACGAGCAGTACTTC
CASSPKDGFYEQYF
>TRBD1|NA|TRBJ2-5|TRBV14
TGTGCCAGCAGCCAAGGTGTAGGGGGCTCCGAGACCCAGTACTTC
CASSQGVGGSETQYF
>NA|few|TRBJ1-3|TRBV5-5
TGTGCCAGCAGCCCCGACTCAGGGTCCGGAAACACCATATATTTT
CASSPDSGSGNTIYF
>NA|once|TRBJ1-3|TRBV9
TGTGCCAGCAGCCCTCTACCCGGGGTCCCACACTCTGGAAACACCATATATTTT
CASSPLPGVPHSGNTIYF
>TRBD2|NA|TRBJ2-7|TRBV27
TGTGCCAGCAAACTAGCGGGGGCCCCCTACGAGCAGTACTTC
CASKLAGAPYEQYF
>NA|NA|TRBJ2-3|TRBV7-8
TGTGCCAGCAGCTTGGGACGGATCAGCACAGATACGCAGTATTTT
CASSLGRISTDTQYF
>TRBD2|NA|TRBJ2-3|TRBV7-2
TGTGCCAGCAGCTCGGGACTAGCGGGGGGATTCACAGATACGCAGTATTTT
CASSSGLAGGFTDTQYF
>TRBD2|NA|TRBJ2-2|TRBV12-5
TGTGCTAGTGGTGCTAGTGGCGGGGGGGTCACCGGGGAGCTGTTTTTT
CASGASGGGVTGELFF
>TRBD1|NA|TRBJ1-5|TRBV28
TGTGCCAGCAGCAAAACAGGGGCCAATCAGCCCCAGCATTTT
CASSKTGANQPQHF
>NA|NA|TRBJ1-2|TRBV6-5
TGTGCCAGCAGTTACTCCGGGGGACGCTATGGCTACACCTTC
CASSYSGGRYGYTF
>NA|NA|TRBJ2-2|TRBV10-2
TGCGCCAGCAGTGACACGGTACTCAGTGCCGGGGAGCTGTTTTTT
CASSDTVLSAGELFF
>NA|NA|TRBJ1-1|TRBV4-3
TGCGCCAGCAGCCAAGATTGGCCGATGAACACTGAAGCTTTCTTT
CASSQDWPMNTEAFF
>NA|NA|TRBJ2-7|TRBV7-9
TGTGCCAGCACCCAATCGGAGACGGTCTACGAGCAGTACTTC
CASTQSETVYEQYF
>NA|once|TRBJ2-2|TRBV7-6
TGTGCCAGCAGCTTAGTGGGATCCGGGGAGCTGTTTTTT
CASSLVGSGELFF
>NA|NA|TRBJ2-1|TRBV4-2
TGTGCCAGCAGCTCGGGGAGTGGGAATTCATACAATGAGCAGTTCTTC
CASSSGSGNSYNEQFF
>TRBD2|NA|TRBJ2-1|TRBV6-1
TGTGCCAGCGCTGAGCGGACTAGCGGCTACAATGAGCAGTTCTTC
CASAERTSGYNEQFF
>NA|few|TRBJ1-6|TRBV13
TGTGCCAGCAGCTTAGCCCAGGGAAGGCCCTCCGACTTT
CASSLAQGRPSDF
>TRBD1|NA|TRBJ2-5|TRBV4-1
TGCGCCAGCAGCCACCGGGACAGGGGGGGAGAGACCCAGTACTTC
CASSHRDRGGETQYF
>TRBD1|NA|TRBJ2-1|TRBV14
TGTGCCAGCAGCCACCGAGCCCGGGACAGGGTGGTCAATGAGCAGTTCTTC
CASSHRARDRVVNEQFF
>NA|NA|TRBJ1-4|TRBV7-9
TGTGCCAGCAGCAAAGTAGTAGGGTTGAATGAAAAACTGTTTTTT
CASSKVVGLNEKLFF
>NA|NA|TRBJ2-2|TRBV6-5
TGTGCCAGCAGCCTCGCTGCCGGGGAGCTGTTTTTT
CASSLAAGELFF
>NA|NA|TRBJ2-7|TRBV7-6
TGTGCCAGCAGCTTCGGAGCGACCTACGAGCAGTACTTC
CASSFGATYEQYF
>TRBD2|once|TRBJ2-2|TRBV4-2
TGTGCCAGCAGCCCACGGACTAGCGGGGCAAACACCGGGGAGCTGTTTTTT
CASSPRTSGANTGELFF
>NA|NA|TRBJ2-7|TRBV7-2
TGTGCCAGCAGCTTCTATCAGGCCGGGACTCCAGTCGGGGAGCAGTACTTC
CASSFYQAGTPVGEQYF
>NA|NA|TRBJ1-1|TRBV19
TGTGCCAGTAGTTGGGACTCGAACACTGAAGCTTTCTTT
CASSWDSNTEAFF
>NA|NA|TRBJ2-7|TRBV6-5
TGTGCCAGCAGCAACAGCCTCTACGAGCAGTACTTC
CASSNSLYEQYF
>NA|once|TRBJ2-5|TRBV28
TGTGCCAGCAGTCGCCTGGGGGGGCGGGAGACCCAGTACTTC
CASSRLGGRETQYF
>NA|NA|TRBJ1-1|TRBV20-1
TGCGGTCAGGATCCCTACACTGAAGCTTTCTTT
CGQDPYTEAFF
>NA|NA|TRBJ2-7|TRBV6-5
TGTGCCAGCAACCCGACAGGCTACGAGCAGTACTTC
CASNPTGYEQYF
>NA|once|TRBJ2-7|TRBV4-3
TGCGCCAGCAGCCTTGACCACAGCTTCTACGAGCAGTACTTC
CASSLDHSFYEQYF
>TRBD2|NA|TRBJ2-1|TRBV9
TGTGCCAGCAGCGACGAAGCGGGGGGCACCTACAATGAGCAGTTCTTC
CASSDEAGGTYNEQFF
>NA|once|TRBJ2-1|TRBV11-3
TGTGCCAGCAGCTTAGAGGCGGGTTTGGATGAGCAGTTCTTC
CASSLEAGLDEQFF